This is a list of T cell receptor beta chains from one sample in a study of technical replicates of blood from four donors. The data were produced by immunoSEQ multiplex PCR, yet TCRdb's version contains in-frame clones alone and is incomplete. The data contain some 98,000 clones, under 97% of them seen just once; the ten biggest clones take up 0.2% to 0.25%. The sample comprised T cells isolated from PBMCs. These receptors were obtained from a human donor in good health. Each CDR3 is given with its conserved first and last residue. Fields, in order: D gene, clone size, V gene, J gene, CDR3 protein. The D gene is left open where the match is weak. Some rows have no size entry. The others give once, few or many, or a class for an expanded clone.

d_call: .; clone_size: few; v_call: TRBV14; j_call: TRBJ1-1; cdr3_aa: CASSQGNELYTEAFF
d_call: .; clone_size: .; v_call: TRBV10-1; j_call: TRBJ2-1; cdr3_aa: CASSARDSYNEQFF
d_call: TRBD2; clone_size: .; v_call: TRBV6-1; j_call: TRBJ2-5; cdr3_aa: CASSEGQAGALETQYF
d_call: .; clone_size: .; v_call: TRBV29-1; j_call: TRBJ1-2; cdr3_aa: CSVVWGDYADGYTF
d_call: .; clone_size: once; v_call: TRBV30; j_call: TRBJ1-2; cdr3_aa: CAWSTAENYGYTF
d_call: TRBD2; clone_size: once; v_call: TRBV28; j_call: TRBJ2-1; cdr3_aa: CASSPRTSPFF
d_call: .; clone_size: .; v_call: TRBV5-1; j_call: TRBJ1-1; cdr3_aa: CASSLGSSVNTEAFF
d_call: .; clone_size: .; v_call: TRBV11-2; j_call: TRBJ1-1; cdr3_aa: CASSRQVGGNEAFF
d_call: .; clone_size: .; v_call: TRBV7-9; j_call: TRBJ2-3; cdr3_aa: CASSLGVHSTDTQYF
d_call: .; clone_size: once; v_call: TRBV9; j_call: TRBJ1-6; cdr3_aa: CASSVGTPYNSPLHF
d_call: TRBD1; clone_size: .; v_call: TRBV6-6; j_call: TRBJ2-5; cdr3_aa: CASSGQGKETQYF
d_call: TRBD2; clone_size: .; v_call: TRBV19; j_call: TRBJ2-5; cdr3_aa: CASSPVAGPQETQYF
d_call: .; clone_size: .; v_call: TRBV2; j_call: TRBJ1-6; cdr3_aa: CASSEEYSPLHF
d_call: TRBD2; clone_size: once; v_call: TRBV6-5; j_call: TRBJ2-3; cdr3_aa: CASSSLAAMNTDTQYF
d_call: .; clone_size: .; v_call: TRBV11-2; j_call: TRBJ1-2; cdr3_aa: CASSAGTKNYGYTF
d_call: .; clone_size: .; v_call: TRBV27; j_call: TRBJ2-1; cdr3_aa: CASKSGSYNEQFF
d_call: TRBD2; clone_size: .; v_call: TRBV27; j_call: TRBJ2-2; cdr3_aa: CASRRRTSGEGTGELFF
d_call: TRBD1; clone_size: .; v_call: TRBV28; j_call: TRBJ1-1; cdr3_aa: CASSLPTGPIYTEAFF
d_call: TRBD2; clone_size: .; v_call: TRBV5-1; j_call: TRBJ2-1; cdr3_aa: CASSLRLTSGLNEQFF
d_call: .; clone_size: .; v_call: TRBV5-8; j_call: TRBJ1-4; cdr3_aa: CASRSIGDGAEKLFF
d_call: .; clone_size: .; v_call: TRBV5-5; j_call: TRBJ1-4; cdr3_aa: CASSLTGGDEKLFF
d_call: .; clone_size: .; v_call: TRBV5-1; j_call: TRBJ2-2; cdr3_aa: CASSLGASATGELFF
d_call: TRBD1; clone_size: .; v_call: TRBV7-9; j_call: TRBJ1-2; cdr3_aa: CASSLLRDRGANYGYTF
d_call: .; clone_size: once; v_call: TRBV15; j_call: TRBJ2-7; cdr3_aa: CATSKAGSYEQYF
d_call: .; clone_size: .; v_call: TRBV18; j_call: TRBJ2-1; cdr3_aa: CASSPPETSSYNEQFF
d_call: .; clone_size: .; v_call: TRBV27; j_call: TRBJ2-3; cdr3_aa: CASSFTGDTQYF